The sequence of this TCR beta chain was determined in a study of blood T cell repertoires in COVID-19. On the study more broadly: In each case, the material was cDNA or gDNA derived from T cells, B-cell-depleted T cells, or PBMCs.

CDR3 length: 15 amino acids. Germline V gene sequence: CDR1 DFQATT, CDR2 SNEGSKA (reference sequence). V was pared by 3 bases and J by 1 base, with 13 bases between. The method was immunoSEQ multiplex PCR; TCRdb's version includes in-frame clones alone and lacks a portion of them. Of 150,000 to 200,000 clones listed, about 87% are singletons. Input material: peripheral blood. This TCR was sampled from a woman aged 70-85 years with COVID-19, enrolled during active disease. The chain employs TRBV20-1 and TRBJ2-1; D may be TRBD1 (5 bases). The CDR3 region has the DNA TGCAGTGCTAGTCCCGGCAGGGTGTCCTACAATGAGCAGTTCTTC. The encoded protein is CSASPGRVSYNEQFF.